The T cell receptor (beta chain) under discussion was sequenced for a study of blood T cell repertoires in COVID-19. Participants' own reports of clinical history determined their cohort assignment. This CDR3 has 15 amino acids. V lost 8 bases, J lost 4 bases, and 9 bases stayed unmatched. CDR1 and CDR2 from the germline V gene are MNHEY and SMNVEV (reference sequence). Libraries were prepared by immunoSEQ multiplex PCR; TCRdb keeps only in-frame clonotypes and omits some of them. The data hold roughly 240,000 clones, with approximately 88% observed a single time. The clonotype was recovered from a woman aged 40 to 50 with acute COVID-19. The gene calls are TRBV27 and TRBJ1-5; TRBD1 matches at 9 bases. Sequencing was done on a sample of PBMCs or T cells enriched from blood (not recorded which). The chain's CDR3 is CASGLQGAQNQPQHF. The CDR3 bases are TGTGCCAGCGGCCTACAGGGGGCCCAAAATCAGCCCCAGCATTTT.